This T cell receptor (beta chain) originates from a study of blood T cell repertoires in COVID-19. Study context: There were acute and convalescent COVID-19 samples, and they came from the United States, Italy and Spain. Nucleic acid was either cDNA or gDNA, and it came from T cells, B-cell-depleted T cells, or PBMCs.

Followed longitudinally, the Seattle patients had been enrolled during active infection. CDR1 is MDHEN, CDR2 SYDVKM, per germline. With V trimmed by 7 bases and J by 8 bases, 13 bases remained unmatched. The CDR3 totals 15 residues. Original handling: It was from reference gene primer amplification that nucleated cell counts were estimated. Libraries were prepared by immunoSEQ multiplex PCR; TCRdb keeps only in-frame clonotypes and omits some of them. That table furnishes V, J and clone size, whereas the DNA furnished D and trimming. The sample contains 200,000 to 250,000 clones, approximately 78% of which appear only once.

The V call is TRBV28, the J call TRBJ2-1; 8 bases are a match to TRBD2. The TCR originated in a woman aged 80 or over with COVID-19, enrolled during active disease. Sample: peripheral blood. The DNA for the CDR3 is TGTGCCAGCACAGGTGGGGATAGCGGGACTTATGAGCAGTTCTTC. Translating it yields CASTGGDSGTYEQFF.